This entry concerns a single T cell receptor beta chain. Its antigen is as yet unknown. Libraries were prepared by immunoSEQ multiplex PCR; TCRdb keeps only in-frame clonotypes and omits some of them. The table lists 90,000 to 100,000 clones, roughly 92% of them singletons. This sample was taken from a study of cytomegalovirus exposure and HLA in healthy donors. The CDR3 totals 15 residues. Germline-derived CDR1 and CDR2 are SGHTA and FQGNSA. V lost 5 bases and J lost 7, with 17 bases in between. The study, taken as a whole, reports: Researchers reported that three CMV-associated chains were confirmed in vitro as CMV antigen-specific. The authors listed some 160 TCR beta chains as cytomegalovirus-associated.

Material for sequencing was PBMCs. V and J are TRBV7-2 and TRBJ2-2; a possible D gene is TRBD1 (7 bases). This receptor was obtained from a young woman in good health and CMV-seropositive. CDR3 region: CASSKVEGAYGELFF. The CDR3 region has the DNA TGTGCCAGCAGCAAGGTGGAGGGGGCGTACGGGGAGCTGTTTTTT.